This T cell receptor beta chain derives from a study of CD8+ T cells in alopecia areata. At the level of the study: For the treated group, dosing was oral tofacitinib at 5 to 10 mg twice daily. Treated patients were scored for severity by percent of scalp affected.

Treatment defined: oral pan-JAK inhibitor, 5-10 mg twice daily. Collected material from alopecia areata patients comprised lesional scalp punch biopsies and peripheral blood. PBMCs, the starting material, were the source of sorted CD4+ and CD8+ T cells. cDNA prepared by RNA extraction and subsequent reverse transcription served as the template for sequencing. Data came from immunoSEQ multiplex PCR; TCRdb stores just in-frame clones and leaves some out. The repertoire includes approximately 180,000 clones, around 58% of them detected once, and 16% sits in the top ten. Germline CDR1 is SQVTM and CDR2 is ANQGSEA. With V trimmed by 6 bases and J by 2 bases, 4 bases remained unmatched. The CDR3 is 13 amino acids.

The sample in question was CD4+ T cells sorted from blood, obtained around week 55, from a patient treated with tofacitinib. The source is a human donor with alopecia areata. The chain employs TRBV29-1 and TRBJ2-7, with TRBD1 matching over 10 bases. In DNA form, the CDR3 reads TGCAGCGTACGGACAGGGGGGACCTACGAGCAGTACTTC. Protein product: CSVRTGGTYEQYF.